These T cell receptor beta chains were read from a single sample in a study of identical twins. TCRdb reprocessed the 5' RACE reads with MiXCR, giving one entry per CDR3 protein. Among hundreds of thousands of distinct CDR3 sequences, approximately 24% were seen once, and the ten largest hold roughly 2.8%. The sample was also linked to a second study, of T cells expressing NK-cell markers.

Specimen: CD4+ T cells sorted from blood. The receptors derive from a woman under 30 in good health. Each CDR3 is given with its conserved first and last residue. A D gene is named only where the DNA matches it firmly. For some rows the clone size is stated as once, few or many, or as a class when expanded; others skip it.

.	.	TRBJ2-1	TRBV11-2	TGTGCCAGCAGCTTCCCCCTTGTCGCGGAGTCTCGGCAGTTCTTC	CASSFPLVAESRQFF
.	.	TRBJ2-3	TRBV11-2	TGTGCCAGCAGCCTCGTGAGGTCTCGTCGGGCCCTTAGCACAGATACGCAGTATTTT	CASSLVRSRRALSTDTQYF
.	.	TRBJ2-3	TRBV6-5	TGTGCCAGCAGTTACTCGTCACGGTTCGATACGCAGTATTTT	CASSYSSRFDTQYF
many	.	TRBJ1-1	TRBV12-3/TRBV12-4	TGTGCCAGCGGATATGGACAGTTGAACACTGAAGCTTTCTTT	CASGYGQLNTEAFF
.	.	TRBJ2-3	TRBV7-9	TGTGCCAGCCAGACGGCTAGCACAGATACGCAGTATTTT	CASQTASTDTQYF
.	.	TRBJ2-5	TRBV20-1	TGCAGTGCCAGTCCCGGTTACCAAGAGACCCAGTACTTC	CSASPGYQETQYF
many	.	TRBJ2-7	TRBV3-1	TGTGCCAGCTCACAGGACGGGGCCTACGAGCAGTACTTC	CASSQDGAYEQYF
.	.	TRBJ1-6	TRBV9	TGTGCCAGCAGCCCCAGAGCGGGTTCACCCCTCCACTTT	CASSPRAGSPLHF
few	TRBD2	TRBJ2-1	TRBV5-1	TGCGCCAGCAGCTTGGCCCTGCGGGAGGTATACAATGAGCAGTTCTTC	CASSLALREVYNEQFF
few	TRBD1	TRBJ2-3	TRBV12-3/TRBV12-4	TGTGCCAGCAGTCACCCGGGCGAGGGGGCCACAGATACGCAGTATTTT	CASSHPGEGATDTQYF
.	TRBD2	TRBJ2-7	TRBV7-8	TGTGCCAGCAGCCTCCTGGGCGGGGGGGCTTACGAGCAGTACTTC	CASSLLGGGAYEQYF
.	TRBD1	TRBJ1-1	TRBV6-5	TGTGCCAGCAGTTACGGGGACAGGTTAAACCCTGAAGCTTTCTTT	CASSYGDRLNPEAFF
.	.	TRBJ1-3	TRBV12-3/TRBV12-4	TGTGCCAGCAGTTCCGCTCGGGACGCTGGAAACACCATATATTTT	CASSSARDAGNTIYF
few	.	TRBJ2-5	TRBV5-1	TGCGCCAGCAGCTTGGAAGTTGAGGACCAGACCCAGTACTTC	CASSLEVEDQTQYF
.	TRBD2	TRBJ2-3	TRBV20-1	TGCAGTGCCAGTTGGCGGGGGACTAGCACAGATACGCAGTATTTT	CSASWRGTSTDTQYF
.	.	TRBJ1-4	TRBV15	TGTGCCACCAGCAGGGGGGTACGGGAGGCTAAACTGTTTTTT	CATSRGVREAKLFF
.	TRBD2	TRBJ2-1	TRBV6-1	TGTGCCAGCAGTGCCCTAGCGGGGTCCTACAATGAGCAGTTCTTC	CASSALAGSYNEQFF